Below, 28 T cell receptor beta chains from the same sample are listed, as sequenced in a study of blood T cell repertoires in COVID-19. Generated by immunoSEQ multiplex PCR, the TCRdb table keeps only in-frame clones and is missing some. The sample shows about 43,000 clones, 86% of them seen only once. Source material: peripheral blood. The receptors were sampled from a man in his sixties with active COVID-19.

The chain couples TRBV9 to TRBJ2-2; D is undetermined. The germline V gene encodes CDR1 SGDLS and CDR2 YYNGEE. The CDR3 sequence is 13 residues long. Trimming removed 0 bases from V and 4 bases from J, with 4 bases in between. CDR3 nucleotides: TGTGCCAGCAGCGTAGACGGCACCGGGGAGCTGTTTTTT. It codes for CASSVDGTGELFF.

This chain joins TRBV6-5 and TRBJ2-5; 7 nucleotides align to TRBD2. The CDR3 sequence is 13 residues long. Per the germline V gene, CDR1 is MNHEY and CDR2 is SVGAGI. The J segment lost 5 bases and the V segment lost 0 bases, leaving 0 bases of the junction unmatched. In DNA form, the CDR3 reads TGTGCCAGCAGTTACTCGGGGGGGGAGACCCAGTACTTC. Its translation is CASSYSGGETQYF.

J is TRBJ2-5 and V is TRBV7-9, with 7 bases that match TRBD2. Germline assignment: CDR1 SEHNR and CDR2 FQNEAQ (reference sequence). The trim removed 5 bases at V and 2 bases at J, leaving 11 bases unmatched. The CDR3 is made up of 16 amino acids. CDR3 in amino acids: CASSDRGWREQETQYF. CDR3 in DNA: TGTGCCAGCAGCGACAGAGGGTGGCGGGAGCAAGAGACCCAGTACTTC.

This chain links TRBV19 with TRBJ2-1; D is undetermined. Trimming removed 5 bases at V and 6 bases at J, with 11 bases between. CDR3 size: 13 residues. Germline V gene lookup returns CDR1 LNHDA and CDR2 SQIVND (reference sequence). The CDR3 loop reads CASSPYTTNEQFF. CDR3 in DNA: TGTGCCAGTAGTCCGTATACTACCAATGAGCAGTTCTTC.

The CDR3: CASSLSALETQYF. The CDR3 region has the DNA TGCGCCAGCAGCTTGAGTGCGCTAGAGACCCAGTACTTC. The V call is TRBV5-1, the J call TRBJ2-5, with unresolved D. The V and J ends lost 1 base and 4 bases respectively, with 8 bases between them. The CDR3 loop spans 13 amino acids. Germline loops: CDR1 SGHRS, CDR2 YFSETQ.

V and J are TRBV7-8 and TRBJ2-2; 7 nucleotides match TRBD1. The CDR3 length is 16 residues. CDR1 SGHVS and CDR2 FQNEAQ come from the germline V gene. V lost 5 bases to trimming and J lost 0 bases; unmatched junction nucleotides: 6. CDR3 DNA sequence: TGTGCCAGCAGCCCACAGGGGCGCGCGAACACCGGGGAGCTGTTTTTT. This codes for CASSPQGRANTGELFF.

The chain recombines TRBV4-2 with TRBJ2-7; a weak D match, TRBD2 (6 bases). The V gene's germline CDR1 is LGHNA and CDR2 YNFKEQ. The CDR3 length is 16 residues. The ends were cut back, 1 base at V and 2 bases at J, with 15 bases in the middle. The CDR3 region has the DNA TGTGCCAGCAGCCAAGTCGAAGGGACTTCCCCCTACGAGCAGTACTTC. This gives the protein CASSQVEGTSPYEQYF.

This chain uses TRBV3-1 (or the pseudogene TRBV3-2) with TRBJ2-3; D possibly corresponds to TRBD2 (6 bases). The CDR3 contains 16 residues. Germline CDR1 reads LGHDT; CDR2 reads YNNKEL (reference sequence). V lost 0 bases and J lost 1, with 11 bases in between. The CDR3 bases are TGTGCCAGCAGCCAAGAAGGGGACTTTGGCACAGATACGCAGTATTTT. Translation: CASSQEGDFGTDTQYF.

In DNA form, the CDR3 reads TGTGCCAGCAGCTTAGCCCAGACTAGTTCCCAAGAGACCCAGTACTTC. It specifies CASSLAQTSSQETQYF. This sequence joins TRBV7-2 and TRBJ2-5; TRBD2 might be the D (6 bases). CDR3 length: 16 residues. Trimming removed 0 bases from V and 1 base from J, with 12 bases in between. In germline, CDR1 is SGHTA, CDR2 FQGNSA.

This clone was recorded a few times. The CDR3 sequence: CASDRGIVQPQHF. The CDR3 DNA is TGTGCCAGTGACAGGGGAATAGTTCAGCCCCAGCATTTT. V and J are TRBV19 and TRBJ1-5, with 8 nucleotides matching TRBD1. The CDR3 has 13 residues. Germline V gene sequence: CDR1 LNHDA, CDR2 SQIVND (reference sequence). The V and J ends lost 8 bases and 6 bases, in that order; junction bases with no gene match: 6.

In its sample, this clone was seen once. In DNA, the CDR3 is TGTGCCAGCAGTGTTGAGGGATCAGATACGCAGTATTTT. Its translation: CASSVEGSDTQYF. The chain combines TRBV2 with TRBJ2-3; D possibly corresponds to TRBD2 (5 bases). The CDR3 totals 13 residues. Trimming took 4 bases from V and 4 from J, leaving 9 bases between them. Germline CDR1 reads SNHLY; CDR2 reads FYNNEI. The entire variable domain, with the rest obtained from reference TRBV2 and TRBJ2-3, is as follows: EPEVTQTPSHQVTQMGQEVILRCVPISNHLYFYWYRQILGQKVEFLVSFYNNEISEKSEIFDDQFSVERPDGSNFTLKIRSTKLEDSAMYFCASSVEGSDTQYFGPGTRLTVL.

The chain links TRBV14 to TRBJ1-2; 7 bases are a match to TRBD1. The CDR3 totals 14 residues. V lost 1 base to trimming and J lost 12 bases; unmatched junction nucleotides: 11. Germline V gene data show CDR1 as SGHDN and CDR2 as FVKESK. The CDR3 bases are TGTGCCAGCAGCCAAGCCTCCCGACAGGGCTTAAACACCTTC. Its translation is CASSQASRQGLNTF.

This clone has a handful of counts. V gene TRBV11-3 combines with J gene TRBJ2-2, with 13 bases aligning to TRBD2. Germline lookup yields CDR1 SGHNT and CDR2 YENEEA. CDR3 length equals 17 residues. The V gene end was trimmed by 4 bases and the J gene end by 4 bases; junction bases not matched to a gene: 6. The DNA of the CDR3 is TGTGCCAGCAGCTCCGGGACTAGCGGGATTCCCACCGGGGAGCTGTTTTTT. It encodes CASSSGTSGIPTGELFF.

The V and J genes are TRBV5-5 and TRBJ2-1, with 8 bases lining up with TRBD2. Germline V gene lookup returns CDR1 SGHKS and CDR2 YYEKEE (reference sequence). J lost 2 bases, V lost 0 bases, and 4 bases had no gene match. The CDR3 covers 16 residues. DNA of the CDR3: TGTGCCAGCAGCTTGGGAGCGGGAGCAGCCTACAATGAGCAGTTCTTC. Translation: CASSLGAGAAYNEQFF.

Regarding this clone: One end of the junction does not line up with germline, which may come from a read error. This chain uses TRBV5-6 with TRBJ1-2; the D gene is possibly TRBD1 (5 bases). Germline loops: CDR1 SGHDT, CDR2 YYEEEE. This CDR3 region has 11 residues. The CDR3 loop is CASSSTGWRSF. The CDR3 region has the DNA TGTGCCAGCAGCTCAACAGGTTGGCGATCCTTC.

The chain links TRBV19 to TRBJ2-5; 7 bases fit TRBD2. From germline, CDR1 is LNHDA and CDR2 SQIVND (reference sequence). J gave up 1 base and V 0 bases, and 8 bases lay outside the gene matches. The CDR3 sequence is 17 residues long. This CDR3 is CASSIDASGNFQETQYF. In DNA, the CDR3 is TGTGCCAGTAGTATAGATGCCAGCGGGAACTTCCAAGAGACCCAGTACTTC.

The chain uses TRBV28 and TRBJ2-7, with 9 bases lining up with TRBD1. The CDR3 contains 12 residues. The V segment lost 6 bases and the J segment 6 bases; nucleotides outside the gene matches: 3. The germline V gene encodes CDR1 MDHEN and CDR2 SYDVKM. CDR3 nucleotide sequence: TGTGCCAGCAGAACAGGGGGCGGCGAGCAGTACTTC. Translation: CASRTGGGEQYF.

The chain joins TRBV7-8 to TRBJ2-2; 8 nucleotides align to TRBD2. The CDR3 covers 13 residues. Germline V lookup: CDR1 SGHVS, CDR2 FQNEAQ. Germline trimming cut 5 bases from V and 6 bases from J; bases unmatched to any gene: 2. The CDR3 is CASSLSGAGELFF. CDR3 sequence (DNA): TGTGCCAGCAGCCTTAGCGGGGCCGGGGAGCTGTTTTTT.

The chain couples TRBV18 to TRBJ2-3; TRBD1 agrees at 8 bases. The V gene end was trimmed by 4 bases and the J gene end by 4 bases; junction bases not matched to a gene: 7. Germline V gene sequence: CDR1 KGHSH, CDR2 LQKENI. CDR3 size: 15 residues. CDR3 protein: CASSHKDRASDTQYF. CDR3 sequence (DNA): TGTGCCAGCTCACACAAGGACAGGGCGTCAGATACGCAGTATTTT.

This clone was seen a few times. The chain links TRBV6-5 to TRBJ2-7; 11 bases match TRBD1. V dropped 5 bases and J dropped 4; count of bases not matched to a gene: 7. Germline V gives CDR1 MNHEY, CDR2 SVGAGI. The CDR3 runs to 15 residues. The CDR3 region is CASSTIGTGGYEQYF. The DNA for the CDR3 is TGTGCCAGCAGTACGATCGGGACAGGGGGATACGAGCAGTACTTC.

This chain links TRBV5-1 with TRBJ1-2; possibly TRBD1 for D (5 bases). Trimming took off 4 bases at V and 0 bases at J, with 19 bases between the two ends. This CDR3 is built from 17 residues. Per germline, CDR1 SGHRS and CDR2 YFSETQ. The CDR3: CASSKDARWGANYGYTF. CDR3 DNA: TGCGCCAGCAGCAAAGACGCTCGCTGGGGGGCTAACTATGGCTACACCTTC.

In its sample, this clone was seen once. The chain carries TRBV15 and TRBJ2-2, with 8 bases that match TRBD2. Per the germline V gene, CDR1 is LNHNV and CDR2 is YYDKDF (reference sequence). The CDR3 length is 18 residues. Trimming took 0 bases from V and 2 from J; bases not matched to a gene: 8. CDR3 sequence: CATSRDRALAVNTGELFF. Written as DNA, the CDR3 is TGTGCCACCAGCAGAGATCGGGCACTAGCGGTAAACACCGGGGAGCTGTTTTTT.

The chain combines TRBV6-2 or TRBV6-3 with TRBJ1-4; TRBD1 might be the D (5 bases). The CDR3 has 15 amino acids. The germline CDR1 and CDR2 sequences are MNHEY and SVGEGT. Trimming left V 5 bases short and J 4 bases short, with 14 bases between. CDR3 in DNA: TGTGCCAGCAGTGCAAGGGACTTGGGTAATGAAAAACTGTTTTTT. Residues: CASSARDLGNEKLFF.

The chain uses TRBV28 and TRBJ1-3; D remains ambiguous. The CDR3 is 12 residues long. Trimming shortened V by 6 bases and J by 9 bases, and 12 bases separated the two germline ends. The germline V gene has CDR1 MDHEN and CDR2 SYDVKM. The chain's CDR3 is CASRPAGGTIYF. In DNA, the CDR3 is TGTGCCAGCAGACCGGCGGGCGGCACCATATATTTT.

This rearrangement joins TRBV27 to TRBJ2-2; 7 bases map to TRBD2. The length of the CDR3 is 16 residues. Germline CDR1 reads MNHEY; CDR2 reads SMNVEV (reference sequence). V gave up 3 bases and J gave up 3 bases; unmatched junction bases: 7. CDR3 protein: CASSLGLADYTGELFF. The CDR3 DNA reads TGTGCCAGCAGTTTGGGCCTAGCGGATTACACCGGGGAGCTGTTTTTT.

The rearrangement joins TRBV4-1 to TRBJ1-1; possible D gene TRBD1, 6 bases. Deletions cut 0 bases from V and 1 base from J, with 9 bases between. The CDR3 is 15 residues long. Germline CDR1 reads MGHRA; CDR2 reads YSYEKL. CDR3 protein: CASSQEGGGNTEAFF. The DNA for the CDR3 is TGCGCCAGCAGCCAAGAAGGGGGGGGGAACACTGAAGCTTTCTTT.

The chain has TRBV27 and TRBJ2-3, with 9 bases identical to TRBD1. Germline lookup yields CDR1 MNHEY and CDR2 SMNVEV (reference sequence). This CDR3 has 14 amino acids. Trimming took 4 bases from V and 3 from J; bases not matched to a gene: 2. Here the CDR3 reads CASSSGQGTDTQYF. CDR3 nucleotide sequence: TGTGCCAGCAGTTCAGGACAGGGGACAGATACGCAGTATTTT.

This rearrangement joins TRBV24-1 to TRBJ2-1; 12 positions match TRBD1. There are 16 residues in the CDR3. V dropped 4 bases and J dropped 6; count of bases not matched to a gene: 6. Germline V gene sequence: CDR1 KGHDR, CDR2 SFDVKD. In DNA, the CDR3 is TGTGCCACCAGTGAGCCGGGACAGGGGGCGTTCAATGAGCAGTTCTTC. This codes for CATSEPGQGAFNEQFF.